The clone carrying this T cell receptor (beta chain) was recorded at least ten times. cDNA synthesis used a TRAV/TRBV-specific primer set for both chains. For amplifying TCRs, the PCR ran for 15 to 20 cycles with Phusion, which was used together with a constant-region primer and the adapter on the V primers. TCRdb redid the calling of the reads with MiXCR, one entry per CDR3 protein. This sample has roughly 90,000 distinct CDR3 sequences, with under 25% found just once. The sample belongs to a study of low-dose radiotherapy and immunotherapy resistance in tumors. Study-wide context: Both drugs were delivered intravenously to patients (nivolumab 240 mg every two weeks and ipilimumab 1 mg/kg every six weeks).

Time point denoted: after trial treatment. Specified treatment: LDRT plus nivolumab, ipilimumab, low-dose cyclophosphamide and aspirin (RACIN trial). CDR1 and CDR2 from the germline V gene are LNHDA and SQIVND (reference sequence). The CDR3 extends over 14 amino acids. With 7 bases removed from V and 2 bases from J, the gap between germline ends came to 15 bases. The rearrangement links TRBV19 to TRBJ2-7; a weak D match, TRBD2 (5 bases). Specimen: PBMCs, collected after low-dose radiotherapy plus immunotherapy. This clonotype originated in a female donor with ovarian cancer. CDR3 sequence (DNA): TGTGCCAGTAAAGTTGGCGGAGGAACCTACGAGCAGTACTTC. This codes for CASKVGGGTYEQYF.